This paragraph covers one T cell receptor beta chain sequence. Assay: immunoSEQ multiplex PCR; the TCRdb copy retains only in-frame clones and omits some. The repertoire holds over 200,000 clones, with about 87% as singletons. The V end was cut by 3 bases, the J end by 11 bases, with 14 bases between. The CDR3 is made up of 13 amino acids. CDR1 MRHNA and CDR2 SNTAGT come from the germline V gene. The data stem from a study of blood T cell repertoires in COVID-19. The clonotype was recovered from a man aged 55 to 70 who had recovered from COVID-19. The sequenced sample was peripheral blood. The chain uses TRBV6-4 and TRBJ2-1; D uncertain. Here the CDR3 reads CASSEYLGPQQFF. CDR3 DNA sequence: TGTGCCAGCAGTGAGTATCTAGGTCCCCAGCAGTTCTTC.